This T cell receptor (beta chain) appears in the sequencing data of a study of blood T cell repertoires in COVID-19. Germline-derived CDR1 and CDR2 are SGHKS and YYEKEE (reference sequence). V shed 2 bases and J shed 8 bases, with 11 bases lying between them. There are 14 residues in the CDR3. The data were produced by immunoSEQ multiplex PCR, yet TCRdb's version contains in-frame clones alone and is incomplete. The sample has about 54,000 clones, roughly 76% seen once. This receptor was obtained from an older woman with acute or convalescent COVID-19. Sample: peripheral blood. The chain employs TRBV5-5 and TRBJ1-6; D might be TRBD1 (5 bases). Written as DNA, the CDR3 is TGTGCCAGCAGCTTCCGGGCCAGGGATTCACCCCTCCACTTT. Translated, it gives CASSFRARDSPLHF.